Below are 27 T cell receptor beta chains sequenced from a single sample in a study of low-dose radiotherapy and immunotherapy resistance in tumors. Stated time point: before trial treatment. With TRAV- and TRBV-specific primers, first-strand cDNA was made, covering the alpha and beta chains. TCR amplification used roughly 20 PCR cycles, a constant-region primer and a V-primer adapter. TCRdb independently ran MiXCR on the reads; one entry per CDR3 protein. The table records tens of thousands of distinct CDR3 sequences, about 18% of them present only once. Sequencing was performed on PBMCs, taken before treatment. These receptors were collected from a male donor with prostate cancer.

In this sample, this clonotype turned up many times. The genes are TRBV3-1 and TRBJ1-6, with 10 positions matching TRBD1. The CDR3 has 16 residues. The V segment lost 0 bases and the J segment 8 bases; nucleotides outside the gene matches: 4. Germline-derived CDR1 and CDR2 are LGHDT and YNNKEL (reference sequence). In DNA form, the CDR3 reads TGTGCCAGCAGCCAAGATTACGGGACAGGGGATTCACCCCTCCACTTT. This gives the protein CASSQDYGTGDSPLHF.

The table lists this clonotype with many counts. The V and J genes are TRBV7-9 and TRBJ2-1; 11 bases are shared with TRBD1. CDR1 is SEHNR, CDR2 FQNEAQ, per germline (reference sequence). Losses at the gene ends were 4 bases for V and 2 bases for J; bases not matched to a gene: 4. The CDR3 is 16 amino acids. CDR3 amino acids: CASSSPGQGAYNEQFF. The DNA for the CDR3 is TGTGCCAGCAGCTCCCCGGGACAGGGGGCCTACAATGAGCAGTTCTTC.

This clonotype was picked up many times. The chain employs TRBV7-2 and TRBJ2-7; TRBD2 aligns across 7 bases. The V and J ends lost 1 base and 2 bases, in that order; junction bases with no gene match: 2. The germline CDR1 and CDR2 sequences are SGHTA and FQGNSA. The CDR3 consists of 14 residues. DNA of the CDR3: TGTGCCAGCAGCTTAGGGGCGGGAGCCTACGAGCAGTACTTC. Its protein is CASSLGAGAYEQYF.

The chain carries TRBV15 and TRBJ2-7, with D tentatively TRBD1 (6 bases). The V end was cut by 3 bases, the J end by 5 bases, with 11 bases between. This CDR3 has 13 residues. Per germline, CDR1 LNHNV and CDR2 YYDKDF (reference sequence). The CDR3 spells CATSSSTGNEQYF. The CDR3 DNA sequence: TGTGCCACCAGCAGTAGTACAGGGAACGAGCAGTACTTC. The whole variable domain, filled in from reference TRBV15 and TRBJ2-7, reads DAMVIQNPRYQVTQFGKPVTLSCSQTLNHNVMYWYQQKSSQAPKLLFHYYDKDFNNEADTPDNFQSRRPNTSFCFLDIRSPGLGDTAMYLCATSSSTGNEQYFGPGTRLTVT.

This clonotype has at least ten counts. This rearrangement joins TRBV7-9 to TRBJ2-3; D is unclear. Germline CDR1 SEHNR, CDR2 FQNEAQ (reference sequence). The CDR3 spans 12 residues. V was shortened by 4 bases and J by 2 bases, with 4 bases between the two germline ends. The CDR3 DNA follows: TGTGCCAGCAGCTCCCTCACAGATACGCAGTATTTT. The encoded protein is CASSSLTDTQYF.

Details on this clonotype: It is likely a read error: a sequence one base away is far more abundant. This chain joins TRBV7-8 and TRBJ2-4; 8 bases line up with TRBD2. This CDR3 comprises 12 residues. CDR1 is SGHVS and CDR2 is FQNEAQ in the germline V gene. V was clipped by 7 bases and J by 13 bases; unmatched bases: 9. CDR3 DNA sequence: TGTGCCAGCAAACTAGCGGACAATGAGCAGTACTTC. As protein: CASKLADNEQYF. The full variable domain, completed using reference TRBV7-8 and TRBJ2-4, is GAGVSQSPRYKVAKRGQDVALRCDPISGHVSLFWYQQALGQGPEFLTYFQNEAQLDKSGLPSDRFFAERPEGSVSTLKIQRTQQEDSAVYLCASKLADNEQYFGAGTRLSVL.

This clonotype was detected many times. The chain couples TRBV30 to TRBJ2-7; 7 nucleotides align to TRBD2. CDR3 length equals 12 residues. Trimming took 5 bases from V and 4 from J; bases not matched to a gene: 5. Germline V CDR1 and CDR2: GTSNPN, SVGIG (reference sequence). This CDR3 reads CAWGDYGYEQYF. The CDR3 coding sequence is TGTGCCTGGGGGGACTACGGATACGAGCAGTACTTC.

This clonotype was detected ten times or more. V and J are TRBV19 and TRBJ2-2, with TRBD1 matching 8 bases. The CDR3 is 15 amino acids. With V trimmed by 4 bases and J by 6 bases, 7 bases remained unmatched. In germline, CDR1 is LNHDA, CDR2 SQIVND (reference sequence). The CDR3: CASSTGTGTAGELFF. The CDR3 DNA is TGTGCCAGTAGTACCGGGACAGGTACTGCCGGGGAGCTGTTTTTT.

This clonotype was seen repeatedly, ten times or more. This chain uses TRBV13 with TRBJ2-3; TRBD2 matches at 9 bases. The junction had 5 bases not matched to a gene; V was cut back by 3 bases and J by 7 bases. The CDR3 consists of 14 residues. Germline CDR1 is PRHDT and CDR2 is FYEKMQ (reference sequence). The CDR3 loop reads CASSLRGGGNTQYF. CDR3 in DNA: TGTGCCAGCAGCTTGCGGGGGGGGGGGAATACGCAGTATTTT.

This clonotype was observed at least ten times. V is TRBV9 and J is TRBJ2-3, with 7 bases identical to TRBD2. The junction had 1 base not matched to a gene; V was cut back by 2 bases and J by 1 base. The germline CDR1 and CDR2 sequences are SGDLS and YYNGEE. The CDR3 consists of 14 residues. The CDR3 sequence is CASSVGLGTDTQYF. CDR3 bases: TGTGCCAGCAGCGTTGGACTAGGCACAGATACGCAGTATTTT.

This clonotype was recorded at least ten times. At one end the junction does not follow the germline gene, possibly because of a read error. The J gene is TRBJ2-5, the V gene TRBV5-1; 10 bases agree with TRBD2. Germline CDR1 and CDR2: SGHRS and YFSETQ. This CDR3 spans 16 amino acids. The CDR3 coding sequence is TGTGCCAGCAGCTCCAAACTAGCGGGGATACAAGAGACCCAGTACTTC. The encoded protein is CASSSKLAGIQETQYF.

This clonotype was observed many times. The chain is built from TRBV3-1 and TRBJ2-1, with 8 positions matching TRBD1. Germline assignment: CDR1 LGHDT and CDR2 YNNKEL (reference sequence). Trimming took 5 bases from V and 2 from J; bases not matched to a gene: 5. This CDR3 spans 15 amino acids. CDR3 sequence: CASSSGTGPYNEQFF. The CDR3 nucleotides read TGTGCCAGCAGCTCCGGGACAGGACCCTACAATGAGCAGTTCTTC.

This clonotype was seen many times. The rearrangement links TRBV20-1 to TRBJ1-2, with D maybe TRBD1 (5 bases). Germline CDR1 DFQATT, CDR2 SNEGSKA (reference sequence). V shed 2 bases and J shed 2 bases, with 15 bases lying between them. The CDR3 has 15 residues. The CDR3 is CSARRTGTGNYGYTF. DNA of the CDR3: TGCAGTGCTAGACGTACCGGGACGGGGAACTATGGCTACACCTTC.

This clonotype has a count of ten or more. This sequence joins TRBV15 and TRBJ2-5; no definite D call. This CDR3 is built from 12 residues. V shed 8 bases and J shed 2 bases, with 9 bases lying between them. CDR1 is LNHNV, CDR2 YYDKDF, per germline (reference sequence). The chain's CDR3 is CATATGQETQYF. CDR3 bases: TGTGCCACCGCTACCGGACAAGAGACCCAGTACTTC.

This chain uses TRBV9 with TRBJ2-1; TRBD2 aligns across 11 bases. Germline V gene data show CDR1 as SGDLS and CDR2 as YYNGEE. Trimming cost V 0 bases and J 4 bases; bases outside gene matches: 9. This CDR3 is built from 18 residues. The CDR3, as DNA: TGTGCCAGCAGCGTAGCACCCCCCTCTAGCGGGGGGTACAATGAGCAGTTCTTC. Its translation: CASSVAPPSSGGYNEQFF.

This clonotype was picked up many times. It is unclear where the CDR3 begins or ends on the DNA, so no DNA is shown, and the CDR3 is as TCRdb lists it. The chain employs TRBV14 and TRBJ1-2; TRBD1 reflects the table's D call only, with no check against the DNA. Germline V gene data show CDR1 as SGHDN and CDR2 as FVKESK. The CDR3 is 13 amino acids long, termini counted. The CDR3 is CASSQEVGQGSIF.

The table lists this clonotype with many counts. CDR3 DNA sequence: TGTGCCAGCAGTGATTGGACGACTAGCGAAACAGATACGCAGTATTTT. It codes for CASSDWTTSETDTQYF. This sequence joins TRBV6-4 and TRBJ2-3; 8 bases are shared with TRBD2. The CDR3 is 16 residues long. In germline, CDR1 is MRHNA, CDR2 SNTAGT. The V and J ends lost 3 bases and 3 bases, in that order; junction bases with no gene match: 8.

The chain combines TRBV5-1 with TRBJ2-1; D may be TRBD2 (6 bases). CDR3 length: 15 amino acids. Germline V lookup: CDR1 SGHRS, CDR2 YFSETQ. V was shortened by 3 bases and J by 3 bases, with 13 bases between the two germline ends. This chain's CDR3 is CASSWTTDGYNEQFF. CDR3 DNA: TGCGCCAGCAGCTGGACTACGGATGGCTACAATGAGCAGTTCTTC.

Concerning this clonotype itself: A far bigger clonotype differs at one base, so this is likely a read error. J is TRBJ1-2 and V is TRBV6-6; D gene ambiguous. The CDR3 is 15 residues long. Germline loops: CDR1 MNHNY, CDR2 SVGAGI (reference sequence). The CDR3 coding sequence is TGTGCCAGCATCCGGGGAGGCAGTCCTAACTATTGCTACACCTTC. Residues: CASIRGGSPNYCYTF.

As concerns this clonotype: With only one base between it and a far larger clone, this is likely a read error. The V and J genes are TRBV7-3 and TRBJ2-2, with 9 bases lining up with TRBD2. V lost 5 bases and J lost 1; bases outside the gene matches: 2. The CDR3 covers 15 residues. CDR1 and CDR2 from the germline V gene are SGHTA and FQGTGA. Here the CDR3 reads CASSPAGGNTGELFF. The DNA of the CDR3 is TGTGCCAGCAGCCCAGCGGGGGGGAACACCGGGGAGCTGTTTTTT.

There are many counts of this clonotype. V is TRBV13 and J is TRBJ2-3; D is uncertain. The CDR3 is 12 residues long. The V gene lost 3 bases and the J gene lost 4 bases, with 5 bases spanning the gap. The germline V gene encodes CDR1 PRHDT and CDR2 FYEKMQ (reference sequence). CDR3 bases: TGTGCCAGCAGCTTGGAAGCAGATACGCAGTATTTT. Translating gives CASSLEADTQYF. Based on the CDR3 plus reference TRBV13 and TRBJ2-3, the full variable domain is AAGVIQSPRHLIKEKRETATLKCYPIPRHDTVYWYQQGPGQDPQFLISFYEKMQSDKGSIPDRFSAQQFSDYHSELNMSSLELGDSALYFCASSLEADTQYFGPGTRLTVL.

At least ten counts were recorded for this clonotype. The V and J genes are TRBV7-9 and TRBJ2-7; 8 bases are a match to TRBD2. This CDR3 region has 15 residues. The trim removed 5 bases at V and 1 base at J, leaving 7 bases unmatched. The germline V gene encodes CDR1 SEHNR and CDR2 FQNEAQ (reference sequence). The CDR3 nucleotides read TGTGCCAGCAGCCAACCGGCTAGCGGGTCCTACGAGCAGTACTTC. This gives the protein CASSQPASGSYEQYF.

There are a few counts of this clonotype. The chain couples TRBV30 to TRBJ2-7; no definite D call. The germline V gene has CDR1 GTSNPN and CDR2 SVGIG (reference sequence). Trimming removed 3 bases at V and 7 bases at J, with 16 bases between. CDR3 length: 13 residues. The CDR3 spells CAWSVRPDGEQYF. The CDR3 region has the DNA TGTGCCTGGAGCGTGCGGCCGGACGGGGAGCAGTACTTC.

This clonotype was seen at least ten times. The chain links TRBV11-2 to TRBJ2-3, with TRBD2 matching over 7 bases. Trimming took 0 bases from V and 0 from J; bases not matched to a gene: 0. Germline CDR1 SGHAT, CDR2 FQNNGV. The CDR3 has 15 residues. The CDR3 bases are TGTGCCAGCAGCTTAGAGCGGGGGAGCACAGATACGCAGTATTTT. This gives the protein CASSLERGSTDTQYF.

The sample holds many counts of this clonotype. The chain couples TRBV7-9 to TRBJ2-3, with 11 nucleotides matching TRBD2. CDR1 and CDR2 (germline): SEHNR, FQNEAQ (reference sequence). The CDR3 loop spans 16 amino acids. Trimming cost V 2 bases and J 1 base; bases outside gene matches: 2. The CDR3 protein is CASSLSLAGGTDTQYF. For the CDR3, the DNA is TGTGCCAGCAGCTTATCACTAGCGGGGGGCACAGATACGCAGTATTTT.

This clonotype was seen at least ten times. This chain joins TRBV29-1 and TRBJ2-1; no reliable D call. The CDR3 contains 13 residues. The V gene lost 4 bases and the J gene lost 1 base, with 8 bases spanning the gap. Germline V CDR1 and CDR2: SQVTM, ANQGSEA. The CDR3 nucleotides are TGCAGCGTTGTTTTGGCTTCCTACAATGAGCAGTTCTTC. It translates to CSVVLASYNEQFF.

About this clonotype itself: A far larger clone differs by one base, so this is likely a read error. Here the CDR3 omits its conserved ending phenylalanine or tryptophan, so a read error is the likely source. The chain recombines TRBV6-8 with TRBJ1-2; unclear D gene. Germline V gene sequence: CDR1 MNHGY, CDR2 SAAAGT. Trimming left V 5 bases short and J 2 bases short, with 3 bases between. The CDR3 contains 11 residues. CDR3 DNA sequence: TGTGCCAGCAGTGGAAACTATGGCTACACCTCC. It specifies CASSGNYGYTS.